The 14 T cell receptor beta chains reported below all come from one sample, sequenced in a study of blood T cell repertoires in COVID-19. Some clones are missing from TCRdb's copy, which holds only in-frame ones; the method was immunoSEQ multiplex PCR. The sample includes roughly 300,000 clones, more than 75% seen only once; the top ten take 8% to 13%. Sequencing was carried out using PBMCs or T cells enriched from blood (not recorded which). Every receptor here comes from a woman under 30 who had recovered from COVID-19.

The chain employs TRBV5-1 and TRBJ2-3, with 8 bases aligning to TRBD2. Germline V gives CDR1 SGHRS, CDR2 YFSETQ. CDR3 length equals 16 residues. V lost 3 bases and J lost 1; bases outside the gene matches: 7. Here the CDR3 reads CASSSLAGMGTDTQYF. DNA for the CDR3: TGCGCCAGCAGCTCCTTAGCGGGGATGGGCACAGATACGCAGTATTTT.

The J gene is TRBJ2-6, the V gene TRBV14; D uncertain. Between the trimmed V and J ends, which lost 2 bases and 0 bases, there was a span of 5 bases. Germline V gene lookup returns CDR1 SGHDN and CDR2 FVKESK. The CDR3 has 15 amino acids. This chain's CDR3 is CASSQQSSGANVLTF. The CDR3 DNA follows: TGTGCCAGCAGCCAACAGTCCTCTGGGGCCAACGTCCTGACTTTC. Variable domain in full (rest from reference TRBV14 and TRBJ2-6): EAGVTQFPSHSVIEKGQTVTLRCDPISGHDNLYWYRRVMGKEIKFLLHFVKESKQDESGMPNNRFLAERTGGTYSTLKVQPAELEDSGVYFCASSQQSSGANVLTFGAGSRLTVL.

The V call is TRBV9, the J call TRBJ1-1; D gene uncertain. The CDR3 sequence is 10 residues long. The germline V gene encodes CDR1 SGDLS and CDR2 YYNGEE. V lost 2 bases and J 10 bases, leaving 6 bases between the germline ends. This CDR3 is CASSVSSAFF. The CDR3 coding sequence is TGTGCCAGCAGCGTTTCTTCAGCTTTCTTT.

The chain is built from TRBV11-1 and TRBJ2-1; tentatively, D is TRBD2 (6 bases). The germline CDR1 and CDR2 sequences are SGHAT and FQDESV (reference sequence). CDR3 length: 16 amino acids. V lost 1 base and J 2 bases, leaving 12 bases between the germline ends. This CDR3 reads CASSLVLLAPYNEQFF. Here the CDR3 DNA reads TGTGCCAGCAGCTTAGTATTACTAGCCCCCTACAATGAGCAGTTCTTC. The full variable domain, rest sourced from reference TRBV11-1 and TRBJ2-1, is EAEVAQSPRYKITEKSQAVAFWCDPISGHATLYWYRQILGQGPELLVQFQDESVVDDSQLPKDRFSAERLKGVDSTLKIQPAELGDSAMYLCASSLVLLAPYNEQFFGPGTRLTVL.

CDR3 region: CASRAASSGSYEQYF. The CDR3 DNA follows: TGTGCCAGCAGGGCAGCGAGTAGCGGGTCCTACGAGCAGTACTTC. The rearrangement uses TRBV28 and TRBJ2-7, with 7 bases identical to TRBD2. This CDR3 spans 15 amino acids. Germline CDR1 reads MDHEN; CDR2 reads SYDVKM. V was pared by 6 bases and J by 1 base, with 9 bases of the junction left unmatched.

The chain joins TRBV3-1 (or the pseudogene TRBV3-2) to TRBJ2-1, with TRBD1 matching over 7 bases. The germline gives CDR1 LGHDT, CDR2 YNNKEL (reference sequence). J gave up 2 bases and V 7 bases, and 5 bases lay outside the gene matches. The CDR3 runs 14 residues. For the CDR3, the DNA is TGTGCCAGCACCTCGACAGGGCCCTACAATGAGCAGTTCTTC. The encoded protein is CASTSTGPYNEQFF.

Only a few counts were recorded for this clone. This rearrangement joins TRBV6-5 to TRBJ1-6, with no clear D. The CDR3 loop spans 15 amino acids. Germline CDR1 and CDR2: MNHEY and SVGAGI. Trimming took off 4 bases at V and 9 bases at J, with 16 bases between the two ends. Here the CDR3 reads CASSSAGNQGSPLHF. DNA for the CDR3: TGTGCCAGCAGTTCGGCGGGCAATCAAGGTTCACCCCTCCACTTT.

This chain uses TRBV5-1 with TRBJ1-4; D is uncertain. Per the germline V gene, CDR1 is SGHRS and CDR2 is YFSETQ. The CDR3 runs 15 residues. Trimming shortened V by 4 bases and J by 4 bases, and 14 bases separated the two germline ends. As DNA, the CDR3 is TGCGCCAGCAGCAGGAGCAGACGGAGTAATGAAAAACTGTTTTTT. Translating gives CASSRSRRSNEKLFF.

The V gene is TRBV5-1, the J gene TRBJ1-2; 11 bases agree with TRBD1. This CDR3 region has 14 residues. From germline, CDR1 is SGHRS and CDR2 YFSETQ. J was trimmed by 6 bases and V by 3 bases; bases with no gene match: 4. The CDR3 here is CASSSGQGANGYTF. CDR3 bases: TGCGCCAGCAGCTCTGGACAGGGGGCAAATGGCTACACCTTC.

The chain employs TRBV19 and TRBJ1-5; the D is unclear. Germline-derived CDR1 and CDR2 are LNHDA and SQIVND (reference sequence). Trimming cost V 0 bases and J 2 bases, with 17 bases left between them. The length of the CDR3 is 18 residues. CDR3 sequence reads: CASSIDPFRRSGNQPQHF. The CDR3 nucleotides read TGTGCCAGTAGTATAGATCCCTTTCGCAGGTCCGGCAATCAGCCCCAGCATTTT.

The chain employs TRBV11-3 and TRBJ2-5; D perhaps matches TRBD1 (5 bases). Germline CDR1 and CDR2: SGHNT and YENEEA. The CDR3 contains 16 residues. Trimming removed 3 bases at V and 1 base at J, with 15 bases between. Written as DNA, the CDR3 is TGTGCCAGCAGCTTTTCAACCAGGGCCACCCAAGAGACCCAGTACTTC. It is translated as CASSFSTRATQETQYF.

The V call is TRBV5-1, the J call TRBJ1-1; a possible D gene is TRBD1 (5 bases). Germline V lookup: CDR1 SGHRS, CDR2 YFSETQ. Trimming shortened V by 2 bases and J by 4 bases, and 18 bases separated the two germline ends. There are 16 residues in the CDR3. For the CDR3, the DNA is TGCGCCAGCAGCTTCCGGGACGCGGGACGGTCCACTGAAGCTTTCTTT. Translating it yields CASSFRDAGRSTEAFF.

The chain recombines TRBV30 with TRBJ1-3; D uncertain. CDR3 length equals 13 residues. V lost 8 bases, J lost 0 bases, and 11 bases lay in between. Germline CDR1 is GTSNPN and CDR2 is SVGIG (reference sequence). The CDR3 loop reads CAGSQFSGNTIYF. As DNA, the CDR3 is TGTGCCGGCTCACAATTCTCTGGAAACACCATATATTTT. Variable domain in full (rest from reference TRBV30 and TRBJ1-3): SQTIHQWPATLVQPVGSPLSLECTVEGTSNPNLYWYRQAAGRGLQLLFYSVGIGQISSEVPQNLSASRPQDRQFILSSKKLLLSDSGFYLCAGSQFSGNTIYFGEGSWLTVV.

The rearrangement uses TRBV3-1 (or the pseudogene TRBV3-2) and TRBJ2-2; D perhaps matches TRBD1 (6 bases). The CDR3 runs to 14 residues. Germline CDR1 and CDR2: LGHDT and YNNKEL (reference sequence). Trimming stripped 3 bases from V and 4 bases from J, with 9 bases between. The CDR3 spells CASSQQGRTGELFF. Here the CDR3 DNA reads TGTGCCAGCAGCCAGCAGGGGCGCACCGGGGAGCTGTTTTTT.